The 21 T cell receptor beta chains below were found in one sample sequenced in a study of T cells in narcolepsy. Method: immunoSEQ multiplex PCR; TCRdb's copy keeps in-frame clones and lacks some. The data hold some 23,000 clones, with about 80% observed a single time. Sequencing was done on a sample of CD45RA- memory CD4+ T cells from PBMCs. The source of these receptors is a human donor with narcolepsy.

The genes are TRBV11-1 and TRBJ1-1; D unclear. The CDR3 has 14 residues. V was trimmed by 5 bases and J by 3 bases, leaving 13 bases between them. CDR1 and CDR2 (germline): SGHAT, FQDESV (reference sequence). CDR3 sequence reads: CASSRRRGHTEAFF. The DNA for the CDR3 is TGTGCCAGCAGCCGTAGGCGAGGGCACACTGAAGCTTTCTTT.

The J gene is TRBJ2-6, the V gene TRBV13; unclear D gene. Trimming took 11 bases from V and 0 from J, leaving 8 bases between them. Germline assignment: CDR1 PRHDT and CDR2 FYEKMQ (reference sequence). This CDR3 contains 13 residues. The CDR3 nucleotides are TGTGCCGGTCGCCCCTCTGGGGCCAACGTCCTGACTTTC. It encodes CAGRPSGANVLTF.

This clone has a handful of counts. J is TRBJ2-7 and V is TRBV10-3, with TRBD1 as a possible D gene (6 bases). In germline, CDR1 is ENHRY, CDR2 SYGVKD. CDR3 length equals 13 residues. V gave up 7 bases and J gave up 7 bases, with 17 bases separating them. The CDR3 region has the DNA TGTGCCATCACCTTAAATGGGGGCGGTGAGCAGTACTTC. Translated: CAITLNGGGEQYF.

The rearrangement links TRBV10-3 to TRBJ2-1; D not resolved. Germline V gene lookup returns CDR1 ENHRY and CDR2 SYGVKD. The CDR3 length is 16 residues. The ends were cut back, 0 bases at V and 2 bases at J, with 11 bases in the middle. CDR3 loop: CAISESWESTYNEQFF. Written as DNA, the CDR3 is TGTGCCATCAGTGAGTCGTGGGAATCGACCTACAATGAGCAGTTCTTC.

V gene TRBV19 combines with J gene TRBJ2-5; D not certain. Trimming removed 6 bases from V and 5 bases from J, with 7 bases in between. The CDR3 consists of 11 residues. The V gene's germline CDR1 is LNHDA and CDR2 SQIVND (reference sequence). CDR3 residues: CASSERETQYF. The CDR3 bases are TGTGCCAGTAGCGAAAGGGAGACCCAGTACTTC.

This chain joins TRBV6-6 and TRBJ2-5, with 9 nucleotides matching TRBD2. The CDR3 length is 16 residues. V lost 3 bases, J lost 4 bases, and 9 bases stayed unmatched. Looked up from germline, CDR1 is MNHNY and CDR2 is SVGAGI (reference sequence). Written as DNA, the CDR3 is TGTGCCAGCAGTTATGGGGGTAGCGGGGGCTCAGAGACCCAGTACTTC. Amino acid sequence: CASSYGGSGGSETQYF.

This rearrangement joins TRBV4-1 to TRBJ1-2; D perhaps matches TRBD1 (5 bases). Germline V gives CDR1 MGHRA, CDR2 YSYEKL. This CDR3 spans 15 amino acids. The germline V and J ends were trimmed by 0 bases and 0 bases, with 8 bases remaining between them. The CDR3 here is CASSQDQTANYGYTF. The CDR3 DNA reads TGCGCCAGCAGCCAAGATCAGACAGCTAACTATGGCTACACCTTC.

The V gene is TRBV6-5, the J gene TRBJ2-3, with 7 nucleotides matching TRBD2. There are 13 residues in the CDR3. V lost 7 bases, J lost 11 bases, and 12 bases stayed unmatched. Germline V gene sequence: CDR1 MNHEY, CDR2 SVGAGI. The CDR3 region has the DNA TGTGCCAGCACCCAGTTGTGGGGAGGGGTGCAGTATTTT. It specifies CASTQLWGGVQYF.

The table lists this clone with a count of one. V gene TRBV6-5 combines with J gene TRBJ2-7; no definite D call. The CDR3 is made up of 11 amino acids. From germline, CDR1 is MNHEY and CDR2 SVGAGI. V was pared by 3 bases and J by 7 bases, with 7 bases between. The CDR3 region has the DNA TGTGCCAGCAGTTATTCGGGTGAGCAGTACTTC. Translation: CASSYSGEQYF.

The V gene is TRBV7-3, the J gene TRBJ2-3; 7 bases match TRBD1. Germline V gives CDR1 SGHTA, CDR2 FQGTGA. CDR3 length: 15 residues. J was trimmed by 4 bases and V by 2 bases; bases with no gene match: 6. This CDR3 reads CASSLRHTGADTQYF. The CDR3 DNA reads TGTGCCAGCAGCTTACGGCACACAGGGGCAGATACGCAGTATTTT.

The chain carries TRBV5-4 and TRBJ2-1, with D perhaps TRBD2 (5 bases). This CDR3 has 16 amino acids. Germline V CDR1 and CDR2: SGHNT, YYREEE (reference sequence). Trimming took off 1 base at V and 0 bases at J, with 11 bases between the two ends. CDR3 coding DNA: TGTGCCAGCAGCTTGAAGCGGACCCGCTCCTACAATGAGCAGTTCTTC. Encoded protein: CASSLKRTRSYNEQFF.

The CDR3 DNA reads as TGCGCCAGCAGCCAACACCGGGACCCGGCGAAGGAAGATGGCTACACCTTC. This sequence encodes CASSQHRDPAKEDGYTF. The chain has TRBV4-1 and TRBJ1-2; perhaps TRBD1 as D (5 bases). Per the germline V gene, CDR1 is MGHRA and CDR2 is YSYEKL. CDR3 size: 17 residues. V was pared by 2 bases and J by 6 bases, with 22 bases between.

The genes are TRBV2 and TRBJ2-1, with D unresolved. The CDR3 length is 12 residues. V shed 4 bases and J shed 8 bases, with 9 bases lying between them. Looked up from germline, CDR1 is SNHLY and CDR2 is FYNNEI. DNA of the CDR3: TGTGCCAGCAGTGTAGTAGGTGATGAGCAGTTCTTC. This gives the protein CASSVVGDEQFF.

The J gene is TRBJ2-1, the V gene TRBV5-6; 7 positions match TRBD2. CDR1 and CDR2 from the germline V gene are SGHDT and YYEEEE. The J segment lost 6 bases and the V segment lost 0 bases, leaving 3 bases of the junction unmatched. This CDR3 comprises 14 residues. CDR3 residues: CASSLGLASNEQFF. The CDR3 DNA sequence: TGTGCCAGCAGCTTGGGACTAGCATCCAATGAGCAGTTCTTC. Combining the CDR3 with reference TRBV5-6 and TRBJ2-1 gives the whole variable domain DAGVTQSPTHLIKTRGQQVTLRCSPKSGHDTVSWYQQALGQGPQFIFQYYEEEERQRGNFPDRFSGHQFPNYSSELNVNALLLGDSALYLCASSLGLASNEQFFGPGTRLTVL.

A note on this clone: This same CDR3 is encoded by further DNA sequences in the sample. This chain connects TRBV2 to TRBJ1-4, with D hard to call. This CDR3 region has 12 residues. V lost 3 bases and J lost 8, with 7 bases in between. Per germline, CDR1 SNHLY and CDR2 FYNNEI. CDR3 bases: TGTGCCAGCAGTGAGCAGACCGAAAAACTGTTTTTT. Translation: CASSEQTEKLFF. Filled out from reference TRBV2 and TRBJ1-4, the complete variable domain reads EPEVTQTPSHQVTQMGQEVILRCVPISNHLYFYWYRQILGQKVEFLVSFYNNEISEKSEIFDDQFSVERPDGSNFTLKIRSTKLEDSAMYFCASSEQTEKLFFGSGTQLSVL.

The gene calls are TRBV2 and TRBJ1-3; D unclear. The CDR3 length is 14 residues. V dropped 5 bases and J dropped 11 bases, with 19 bases sitting between them. The germline CDR1 and CDR2 sequences are SNHLY and FYNNEI. CDR3 protein: CASSRTEGERAIYF. DNA of the CDR3: TGTGCCAGCAGTAGGACGGAGGGCGAAAGGGCCATATATTTT.

This chain joins TRBV11-2 and TRBJ1-3; the match to TRBD1 covers 12 bases. Germline CDR1 is SGHAT and CDR2 is FQNNGV. The CDR3 extends over 15 amino acids. The J segment lost 4 bases and the V segment lost 6 bases, leaving 4 bases of the junction unmatched. The CDR3 DNA sequence: TGTGCCAGCAGGGGACAGGGGGCTTCGGGAAACACCATATATTTT. Encoded protein: CASRGQGASGNTIYF.

The rearrangement links TRBV29-1 to TRBJ1-1; D perhaps matches TRBD1 (6 bases). Trimming took off 7 bases at V and 4 bases at J, with 13 bases between the two ends. This CDR3 comprises 12 residues. From germline, CDR1 is SQVTM and CDR2 ANQGSEA. This CDR3 is CSATRGGTEAFF. In nucleotides, the CDR3 is TGCAGCGCCACGAGGGGGGGCACTGAAGCTTTCTTT.

This clone is a singleton in its sample. V gene TRBV9 combines with J gene TRBJ1-6; D is unclear. The CDR3 has 17 residues. The germline V gene has CDR1 SGDLS and CDR2 YYNGEE. Trimming shortened V by 4 bases and J by 4 bases, and 18 bases separated the two germline ends. The CDR3 DNA is TGTGCCAGCAGCTCACACCCCGGTGGGTTGTATAATTCACCCCTCCACTTT. Protein sequence: CASSSHPGGLYNSPLHF.

This chain links TRBV5-5 with TRBJ1-1, with D perhaps matching TRBD1 (5 bases). V was trimmed by 3 bases and J by 1 base, leaving 7 bases between them. Germline CDR1 SGHKS, CDR2 YYEKEE (reference sequence). The CDR3 is 13 amino acids. The CDR3 loop is CASSSTGNTEAFF. The DNA of the CDR3 is TGTGCCAGCAGCTCCACAGGGAACACTGAAGCTTTCTTT.

The gene calls are TRBV5-4 and TRBJ2-1; 12 bases align to TRBD2. This CDR3 is 15 amino acids long. J lost 4 bases, V lost 4 bases, and 3 bases had no gene match. Germline-derived CDR1 and CDR2 are SGHNT and YYREEE (reference sequence). CDR3 sequence reads: CASSRTSGGYNEQFF. In DNA form, the CDR3 reads TGTGCCAGCAGCCGAACTAGCGGGGGGTACAATGAGCAGTTCTTC.